The following is a T cell receptor beta chain sequence with its context. Its antigen remains unidentified. Unique molecular identifiers were carried by the TCR beta cDNA libraries. From around 1 to 10 million T cells, roughly 0.5 million cDNA molecules were obtained. Each CDR3 protein is one row after TCRdb ran MiXCR on the PCR reads. The top ten clones hold about an eighth of a sample with about 400,000 distinct CDR3 sequences, 30% to 45% of them seen once. These data belong to a study of post-analysis software for immune sequencing data. Study background: Some patients lacked subtype; others had relapsing-remitting, secondary progressive or progressive-relapsing disease.

Germline V gene lookup returns CDR1 MGHRA and CDR2 YSYEKL. V lost 0 bases, J lost 6 bases, and 6 bases lay in between. This CDR3 contains 13 residues. The study's findings and limits: Included in a set of about five TRBV segments more frequent in patients than controls were TRBV5-6, TRBV5-1 and TRBV20-1. Among multiple sclerosis patients, normalized Chao1 diversity was significantly below that of controls.

This chain links TRBV4-1 with TRBJ1-5; D unclear. This clonotype was obtained from a girl aged 5 to 17 with multiple sclerosis. Source material: blood. CDR3 sequence reads: CASSQEGIQPQHF. The DNA for the CDR3 is TGCGCCAGCAGCCAAGAAGGGATTCAGCCCCAGCATTTT.